This T cell receptor beta chain was recovered during a study of blood T cell repertoires in COVID-19. Trimming took 4 bases from V and 4 from J; bases not matched to a gene: 2. CDR3 length: 15 residues. Germline CDR1 reads SNHLY; CDR2 reads FYNNEI. Per the study methods: Amplification with reference gene primers provided the estimates of nucleated cell counts. TCRdb's copy holds only in-frame clones and misses some; the assay was immunoSEQ multiplex PCR. The DNA was the basis for D and trimming; V, J and clone size are from that table. The sample records tens of thousands of clones, roughly 91% being singletons.

The chain couples TRBV2 to TRBJ2-2; 11 bases fit TRBD1. The sample comprised peripheral blood. The TCR was taken from a man aged 65 to 85 with active or convalescent COVID-19. The CDR3 here is CASSVGTGGTGELFF. The CDR3 nucleotides read TGTGCCAGCAGTGTGGGGACAGGGGGCACCGGGGAGCTGTTTTTT.